This T cell receptor (beta chain) was sequenced for a study of cytomegalovirus exposure and HLA in healthy donors. CDR3 length: 14 amino acids. The V end was cut by 5 bases, the J end by 4 bases, with 14 bases between. Looked up from germline, CDR1 is SGHVS and CDR2 is FQNEAQ. PCR employed 60 Vbeta and 13 Jbeta primers. The repertoire was sequenced with immunoSEQ multiplex PCR; TCRdb's copy has only in-frame clones and lacks some. The data show 150,000 to 200,000 clones, roughly 80% seen once. The donors gave bone marrow, and they were healthy. Sequenced: PBMCs. This sequence joins TRBV7-8 and TRBJ2-5, with a tentative D call TRBD2 (7 bases). This TCR came from a female donor in good health and CMV-seronegative. The CDR3 nucleotides are TGTGCCAGCAGCGGGGGGGCTGGGGGAGAGACCCAGTACTTC. Translation gives CASSGGAGGETQYF.